The 26 T cell receptor beta chains below all came from one sample that was sequenced in a study of STAT5B mutations in CD4+ large granular lymphocyte leukemia. Only in-frame clones appear in the TCRdb table, and some are missing; sequencing was by immunoSEQ multiplex PCR. The data show tens of thousands of clones, around 72% seen once. The source material was CD4+ T cells from blood buffy coats. The receptors derive from a human donor in good health.

This clone was counted only a few times. V gene TRBV2 combines with J gene TRBJ2-7, with a weak D call TRBD1 (6 bases). CDR1 is SNHLY and CDR2 is FYNNEI in the germline V gene. The CDR3 extends over 12 amino acids. V was clipped by 0 bases and J by 12 bases, with 12 bases between them. The CDR3 protein is CASSEANRAPYF. The CDR3 DNA reads TGTGCCAGCAGTGAAGCGAACAGGGCTCCGTACTTC.

The V call is TRBV19, the J call TRBJ2-2; D is undetermined. The V gene lost 6 bases and the J gene lost 0 bases, with 8 bases spanning the gap. From germline, CDR1 is LNHDA and CDR2 SQIVND (reference sequence). This CDR3 contains 14 residues. The CDR3 loop is CASSAGANTGELFF. The CDR3 nucleotides read TGTGCCAGTAGCGCAGGAGCGAACACCGGGGAGCTGTTTTTT. Together with reference TRBV19 and TRBJ2-2, the CDR3 gives the full variable domain: DGGITQSPKYLFRKEGQNVTLSCEQNLNHDAMYWYRQDPGQGLRLIYYSQIVNDFQKGDIAEGYSVSREKKESFPLTVTSAQKNPTAFYLCASSAGANTGELFFGEGSRLTVL.

The chain carries TRBV5-1 and TRBJ2-5; no clear D gene. Looked up from germline, CDR1 is SGHRS and CDR2 is YFSETQ. V was shortened by 0 bases and J by 1 base, with 4 bases between the two germline ends. This CDR3 spans 13 amino acids. CDR3 protein: CASSLDVQETQYF. The CDR3 DNA follows: TGCGCCAGCAGCTTGGATGTCCAAGAGACCCAGTACTTC.

The V gene is TRBV19, the J gene TRBJ2-3; D call uncertain. V was cut by 6 bases and J by 0 bases, with 16 bases left in between. The germline CDR1 and CDR2 sequences are LNHDA and SQIVND (reference sequence). The CDR3 sequence is 16 residues long. CDR3 DNA sequence: TGTGCCAGTAGGGCTCCCGGGCTAACGAGCACAGATACGCAGTATTTT. Translated, it gives CASRAPGLTSTDTQYF.

This clone was seen more than once but under ten times. This chain links TRBV30 with TRBJ1-4; D ambiguous. This CDR3 comprises 14 residues. With 0 bases removed from V and 4 bases from J, the gap between germline ends came to 9 bases. Germline loops: CDR1 GTSNPN, CDR2 SVGIG (reference sequence). The CDR3 region is CAWSVWGSNEKLFF. CDR3 nucleotide sequence: TGTGCCTGGAGTGTTTGGGGAAGTAATGAAAAACTGTTTTTT.

The chain carries TRBV5-1 and TRBJ1-1; unclear D gene. Germline values: CDR1 SGHRS, CDR2 YFSETQ. The length of the CDR3 is 14 residues. V was pared by 4 bases and J by 5 bases, with 15 bases between. The CDR3 DNA sequence: TGCGCCAGCAGCCCGACCCCTTCGGCGACTGAAGCTTTCTTT. It codes for CASSPTPSATEAFF.

The chain employs TRBV27 and TRBJ1-2, with 7 bases lining up with TRBD1. Germline V gives CDR1 MNHEY, CDR2 SMNVEV (reference sequence). The CDR3 has 13 residues. V shed 3 bases, J shed 8 bases, and the junction held 6 bases outside the gene matches. CDR3 bases: TGTGCCAGCAGTTTTACAGGGGTGGGCGGCTACACCTTC. This gives the protein CASSFTGVGGYTF.

The genes are TRBV5-6 and TRBJ2-7; D is perhaps TRBD2 (6 bases). In germline, CDR1 is SGHDT, CDR2 YYEEEE. The CDR3 extends over 18 amino acids. V was clipped by 1 base and J by 2 bases, with 22 bases between them. CDR3 nucleotides: TGTGCCAGCAGCTTGTGGGGGTTCGGGCGGGGCACGACCTACGAGCAGTACTTC. Translated, it gives CASSLWGFGRGTTYEQYF.

The chain recombines TRBV2 with TRBJ2-7; D is undetermined. The CDR3 contains 13 residues. Trimming pared 2 bases from V and 3 bases from J, leaving 8 bases between. The V gene's germline CDR1 is SNHLY and CDR2 FYNNEI. CDR3 bases: TGTGCCAGCAGTGAACAGGTCTTCTACGAGCAGTACTTC. Protein product: CASSEQVFYEQYF.

This clone was seen once. The CDR3 is CASSSLPSTEAFF. DNA for the CDR3: TGTGCCAGCAGCTCCCTGCCGAGCACTGAAGCTTTCTTT. The chain carries TRBV7-9 and TRBJ1-1; D remains unclear. Germline V CDR1 and CDR2: SEHNR, FQNEAQ (reference sequence). Trimming removed 4 bases from V and 4 bases from J, with 10 bases in between. CDR3 size: 13 residues.

The chain recombines TRBV6-6 with TRBJ1-5; 7 bases match TRBD1. The CDR3 spans 15 residues. Germline-derived CDR1 and CDR2 are MNHNY and SVGAGI (reference sequence). The ends lost 4 bases at V and 7 bases at J; junction bases unmatched: 10. CDR3 in amino acids: CASSSGQYRWQPQHF. DNA for the CDR3: TGTGCCAGCAGTTCGGGACAGTACCGCTGGCAGCCCCAGCATTTT.

V and J are TRBV9 and TRBJ2-3, with a possible D match to TRBD1 (5 bases). Germline V gene sequence: CDR1 SGDLS, CDR2 YYNGEE. Trimming took 3 bases from V and 6 from J, leaving 14 bases between them. The CDR3 runs to 14 residues. The CDR3 DNA is TGTGCCAGCAGCGCCAGGGCCGGTGGGGATACGCAGTATTTT. Protein sequence: CASSARAGGDTQYF. Full variable domain (remainder filled in from reference TRBV9 and TRBJ2-3): DSGVTQTPKHLITATGQRVTLRCSPRSGDLSVYWYQQSLDQGLQFLIQYYNGEERAKGNILERFSAQQFPDLHSELNLSSLELGDSALYFCASSARAGGDTQYFGPGTRLTVL.

This clone was picked up one time. The chain links TRBV9 to TRBJ2-7; 9 positions match TRBD1. The germline V gene encodes CDR1 SGDLS and CDR2 YYNGEE. The CDR3 consists of 13 residues. The ends lost 4 bases at V and 6 bases at J; junction bases unmatched: 5. This CDR3 reads CASSMTGGAEQYF. In DNA, the CDR3 is TGTGCCAGCAGCATGACAGGGGGTGCCGAGCAGTACTTC.

J is TRBJ1-2 and V is TRBV28; no clear D gene. The germline CDR1 and CDR2 sequences are MDHEN and SYDVKM. Trimming stripped 5 bases from V and 5 bases from J, with 15 bases between. This CDR3 has 14 residues. The CDR3 sequence is CASSVSPAAYGYTF. The CDR3 coding sequence is TGTGCCAGCAGTGTATCCCCCGCAGCGTATGGCTACACCTTC.

The chain employs TRBV5-4 and TRBJ1-1; TRBD1 matches at 11 bases. V dropped 4 bases and J dropped 5; count of bases not matched to a gene: 7. There are 15 residues in the CDR3. Germline-derived CDR1 and CDR2 are SGHNT and YYREEE (reference sequence). CDR3 amino acids: CASSQDRGQWTEAFF. The CDR3 nucleotides are TGTGCCAGCAGCCAGGACAGGGGGCAATGGACTGAAGCTTTCTTT.

This chain links TRBV15 with TRBJ2-2; D not certain. The germline V gene encodes CDR1 LNHNV and CDR2 YYDKDF (reference sequence). V was cut by 0 bases and J by 1 base, with 3 bases left in between. CDR3 length equals 14 residues. The DNA of the CDR3 is TGTGCCACCAGCAGAGATAAGAACACCGGGGAGCTGTTTTTT. Translation: CATSRDKNTGELFF.

V usage is TRBV5-8 and J usage is TRBJ1-2, with D uncertain. This CDR3 is 14 amino acids long. The germline V and J ends were trimmed by 0 bases and 8 bases, with 14 bases remaining between them. CDR1 and CDR2 from the germline V gene are SGHTS and YDEGEE. CDR3 protein: CASSLAGVLWGYTF. CDR3 DNA: TGTGCCAGCAGCTTGGCCGGGGTCTTGTGGGGCTACACCTTC. Full variable domain (rest looked up from reference TRBV5-8 and TRBJ1-2): EAGVTQSPTHLIKTRGQQATLRCSPISGHTSVYWYQQALGLGLQFLLWYDEGEERNRGNFPPRFSGRQFPNYSSELNVNALELEDSALYLCASSLAGVLWGYTFGSGTRLTVV.

The CDR3 spells CASSLGGSYNEQFF. CDR3 bases: TGCGCCAGCAGCTTGGGGGGGTCCTACAATGAGCAGTTCTTC. The chain joins TRBV5-1 to TRBJ2-1; D possibly matches TRBD1 or TRBD2 (5 bases each). The CDR3 is 14 amino acids. Germline V CDR1 and CDR2: SGHRS, YFSETQ. Trimming removed 0 bases at V and 1 base at J, with 5 bases between.

A few counts support this clone. The chain recombines TRBV29-1 with TRBJ2-2; D possibly matches TRBD1 or TRBD2 (5 bases each). Germline CDR1 is SQVTM and CDR2 is ANQGSEA. Trimming left V 7 bases short and J 6 bases short, with 9 bases between. The CDR3 has 11 amino acids. The CDR3 nucleotides are TGCAGCGGAGGGGCGGCCGGGGAGCTGTTTTTT. This translates into CSGGAAGELFF.

CDR3 residues: CASSLVLASDEQFF. In DNA, the CDR3 is TGCGCCAGCAGCTTGGTTCTAGCCAGCGATGAGCAGTTCTTC. The chain recombines TRBV5-1 with TRBJ2-1; D might be TRBD2 (5 bases). CDR1 and CDR2 from the germline V gene are SGHRS and YFSETQ. The CDR3 has 14 residues. V lost 0 bases, J lost 8 bases, and 12 bases lay in between.

V and J are TRBV25-1 and TRBJ2-2, with TRBD1 as a possible D gene (6 bases). V was clipped by 2 bases and J by 5 bases, with 9 bases between them. CDR1 is MGHDK and CDR2 is SYGVNS in the germline V gene. This CDR3 has 14 amino acids. CDR3 in amino acids: CASSETGRTGELFF. CDR3 DNA sequence: TGTGCCAGCAGTGAAACAGGGCGAACCGGGGAGCTGTTTTTT.

CDR3 in amino acids: CASSLGNRGIGYEQYF. DNA of the CDR3: TGTGCCAGCAGCTTAGGAAACAGGGGTATCGGCTACGAGCAGTACTTC. The V call is TRBV7-2, the J call TRBJ2-7, with 7 bases fitting TRBD1. CDR1 is SGHTA and CDR2 is FQGNSA in the germline V gene. Trimming at V came to 1 base and at J to 3 bases, leaving 9 bases not matched to a gene. The CDR3 loop spans 16 amino acids.

The chain is built from TRBV21-1 and TRBJ2-5; the D call of TRBD2 is as the table states it, not checked on the DNA. TRBV21-1 is a pseudogene segment. The CDR3 consists of 16 residues. The chain's CDR3 is CASSKGRRGGRETQYF. The DNA of the CDR3 is TGTGCCAGCAGCAAGGGGAGGCGGGGGGGCCGAGAGACCCAGTACTTC.

The rearrangement uses TRBV6-4 and TRBJ2-2; no clear D gene. V lost 7 bases, J lost 3 bases, and 15 bases lay in between. The CDR3 length is 15 residues. Germline-derived CDR1 and CDR2 are MRHNA and SNTAGT. The CDR3 nucleotides are TGTGCCAGCACCGAGTCCAGCGTGGACACCGGGGAGCTGTTTTTT. It codes for CASTESSVDTGELFF.

This clone was recorded a few times. The chain employs TRBV20-1 and TRBJ1-5; the D is unclear. The V end was cut by 5 bases, the J end by 3 bases, with 2 bases between. Germline V gene sequence: CDR1 DFQATT, CDR2 SNEGSKA (reference sequence). The CDR3 has 10 amino acids. CDR3 sequence reads: CSAHNQPQHF. The DNA for the CDR3 is TGCAGTGCTCACAATCAGCCCCAGCATTTT.

This chain links TRBV28 with TRBJ2-7, with D perhaps TRBD2 (5 bases). CDR1 and CDR2 (germline): MDHEN, SYDVKM. This CDR3 has 13 amino acids. With 6 bases removed from V and 5 bases from J, the gap between germline ends came to 14 bases. The CDR3 coding sequence is TGTGCCAGCAGCCGGGGATGGAGAGACGAGCAGTACTTC. This sequence encodes CASSRGWRDEQYF.